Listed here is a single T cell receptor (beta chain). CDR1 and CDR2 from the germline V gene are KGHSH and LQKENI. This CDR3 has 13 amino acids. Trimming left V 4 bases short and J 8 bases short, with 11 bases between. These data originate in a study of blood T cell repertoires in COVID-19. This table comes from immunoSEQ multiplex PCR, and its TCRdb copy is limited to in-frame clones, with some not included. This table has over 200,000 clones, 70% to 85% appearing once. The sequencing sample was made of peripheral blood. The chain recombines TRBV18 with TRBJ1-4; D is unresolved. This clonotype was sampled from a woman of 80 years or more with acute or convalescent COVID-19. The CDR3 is CASSQVSGEKLFF. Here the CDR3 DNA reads TGTGCCAGCTCACAAGTCTCCGGGGAAAAACTGTTTTTT. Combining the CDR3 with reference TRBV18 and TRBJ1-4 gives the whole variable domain NAGVMQNPRHLVRRRGQEARLRCSPMKGHSHVYWYRQLPEEGLKFMVYLQKENIIDESGMPKERFSAEFPKEGPSILRIQQVVRGDSAAYFCASSQVSGEKLFFGSGTQLSVL.